The next 13 T cell receptor beta chains were all read from a single sample in a study of blood T cell repertoires in COVID-19. Here immunoSEQ multiplex PCR was the method, and the copy in TCRdb shows in-frame clones only, minus some. The repertoire holds under 35,000 clones, with about four fifths as singletons. The sample taken for sequencing was peripheral blood. Receptor source: a man between 70 and 80 years old with acute or convalescent COVID-19.

This clone came up a few times. The chain carries TRBV7-9 and TRBJ1-5, with D tentatively TRBD1 (6 bases). CDR3 length: 16 amino acids. Germline V CDR1 and CDR2: SEHNR, FQNEAQ (reference sequence). Trimming stripped 5 bases from V and 2 bases from J, with 16 bases between. CDR3 region: CASSPAGGAGNQPQHF. CDR3 coding DNA: TGTGCCAGCAGCCCCGCTGGGGGGGCAGGCAATCAGCCCCAGCATTTT.

This clone was detected only once. V usage is TRBV13 and J usage is TRBJ2-1; tentatively, D is TRBD1 (5 bases). Between the trimmed V and J ends, which lost 3 bases and 4 bases, there was a span of 16 bases. Germline CDR1 is PRHDT and CDR2 is FYEKMQ (reference sequence). The CDR3 has 16 amino acids. The CDR3 loop is CASSFERPTGYNEQFF. CDR3 coding DNA: TGTGCCAGCAGCTTCGAAAGACCTACAGGATACAATGAGCAGTTCTTC.

A single count supports this clone. The V and J genes are TRBV6-1 and TRBJ2-6; D perhaps matches TRBD2 (6 bases). Between the trimmed V and J ends, which lost 4 bases and 0 bases, there was a span of 13 bases. Per the germline V gene, CDR1 is MNHNS and CDR2 is SASEGT. This CDR3 is built from 17 residues. CDR3 in amino acids: CASSATRPVSGANVLTF. In DNA, the CDR3 is TGTGCCAGCAGTGCGACTAGACCAGTCTCTGGGGCCAACGTCCTGACTTTC.

In this sample, this clone is medium-sized. The rearrangement links TRBV2 to TRBJ1-5; D gene uncertain. Trimming stripped 5 bases from V and 2 bases from J, with 4 bases between. In germline, CDR1 is SNHLY, CDR2 FYNNEI. The CDR3 has 12 residues. The CDR3 nucleotides are TGTGCCAGCAGTACGGGCAATCAGCCCCAGCATTTT. Protein sequence: CASSTGNQPQHF.

The chain has TRBV10-1 and TRBJ2-2; the D is unclear. Between the trimmed V and J ends, which lost 4 bases and 5 bases, there was a span of 8 bases. CDR1 is WNHNN, CDR2 SYGVQD, per germline (reference sequence). CDR3 length: 13 residues. The CDR3 here is CASSGPVTGELFF. The CDR3 region has the DNA TGCGCCAGCAGTGGGCCAGTTACCGGGGAGCTGTTTTTT.

The genes are TRBV7-2 and TRBJ2-7; 7 bases agree with TRBD1. Germline-derived CDR1 and CDR2 are SGHTA and FQGNSA. V lost 0 bases to trimming and J lost 3 bases; unmatched junction nucleotides: 11. The CDR3 is 17 residues long. The CDR3 coding sequence is TGTGCCAGCAGCTTAGCCTTAGTGACAGGGCTCAGCTACGAGCAGTACTTC. Translating gives CASSLALVTGLSYEQYF.

This sequence joins TRBV9 and TRBJ1-2, with a weak D call TRBD1 (5 bases). The CDR3 length is 14 residues. The germline CDR1 and CDR2 sequences are SGDLS and YYNGEE. Between the trimmed V and J ends, which lost 3 bases and 7 bases, there was a span of 16 bases. CDR3 loop: CASSALGGNFGYTF. CDR3 sequence (DNA): TGTGCCAGCAGCGCCCTCGGGGGTAATTTTGGCTACACCTTC.

The chain joins TRBV12-2 to TRBJ1-1; the table's D call, TRBD1, has no DNA check behind it. TRBV12-2 is a pseudogene segment. This CDR3 region has 15 residues. As DNA, the CDR3 is TGTGCAAGTCGCTCGAGGACAGATGGAGTCACTGAAGCTTTCTTT. It specifies CASRSRTDGVTEAFF.

The chain is built from TRBV5-1 and TRBJ1-2, with D possibly matching TRBD1 (5 bases). With 2 bases removed from V and 4 bases from J, the gap between germline ends came to 15 bases. Germline CDR1 is SGHRS and CDR2 is YFSETQ. The CDR3 length is 15 residues. In nucleotides, the CDR3 is TGCGCCAGCAGCTTATCCAGCGGGACGGCCTATGGCTACACCTTC. Encoded protein: CASSLSSGTAYGYTF. The full variable domain, completed using reference TRBV5-1 and TRBJ1-2, is KAGVTQTPRYLIKTRGQQVTLSCSPISGHRSVSWYQQTPGQGLQFLFEYFSETQRNKGNFPGRFSGRQFSNSRSEMNVSTLELGDSALYLCASSLSSGTAYGYTFGSGTRLTVV.

This chain connects TRBV7-9 to TRBJ2-3; a weak D match, TRBD1 (6 bases). With 2 bases removed from V and 1 base from J, the gap between germline ends came to 13 bases. The CDR3 runs 16 residues. Germline assignment: CDR1 SEHNR and CDR2 FQNEAQ (reference sequence). Here the CDR3 DNA reads TGTGCCAGCAGCTTACAGGGGACGGGGCGCACAGATACGCAGTATTTT. Protein: CASSLQGTGRTDTQYF.

V is TRBV30 and J is TRBJ2-7, with D perhaps TRBD1 (7 bases). Per the germline V gene, CDR1 is GTSNPN and CDR2 is SVGIG (reference sequence). V lost 8 bases, J lost 4 bases, and 18 bases lay in between. The CDR3 runs to 13 residues. The CDR3 DNA reads as TGTGCCGGGGGGTACAGGGGAAAGTACGAGCAGTACTTC. Translating it yields CAGGYRGKYEQYF.

In this sample, this clone turned up a few times. The rearrangement joins TRBV5-5 to TRBJ2-7; 10 nucleotides line up with TRBD1. CDR3 length: 15 amino acids. From germline, CDR1 is SGHKS and CDR2 YYEKEE (reference sequence). The V segment lost 0 bases and the J segment 4 bases; nucleotides outside the gene matches: 4. The CDR3 DNA reads TGTGCCAGCAGCTTGGTGACGGGACAGGGGTACGAGCAGTACTTC. Protein sequence: CASSLVTGQGYEQYF.

This chain links TRBV27 with TRBJ1-2; 7 bases match TRBD1. This CDR3 region has 13 residues. Looked up from germline, CDR1 is MNHEY and CDR2 is SMNVEV (reference sequence). Trimming took 7 bases from V and 1 from J; bases not matched to a gene: 3. DNA of the CDR3: TGTGCCAGCACCCCAGGGGGTAACTATGGCTACACCTTC. Its protein is CASTPGGNYGYTF.